The text below deals with one TCR beta chain. The antigen is not known. The sample belongs to a study of T cell responses to AZD1222 COVID-19 vaccine. Study findings and constraints: After two AZD1222 doses, spike-specific TCR breadth and depth rose versus day 0.

Germline V lookup: CDR1 SGDLS, CDR2 YYNGEE. The V gene lost 1 base and the J gene lost 7 bases, with 15 bases spanning the gap. The CDR3 spans 15 residues. Here immunoSEQ multiplex PCR was the method, and the copy in TCRdb shows in-frame clones only, minus some. The sample consists of approximately 150,000 clones, more than 85% of them appearing once. Sequenced material: peripheral blood, taken 28 days after the second AZD1222 dose. This sequence joins TRBV9 and TRBJ2-1; the D call may be TRBD1 or TRBD2 (6 bases each). The receptor was isolated from an adult who received the AZD1222 COVID-19 vaccine. DNA of the CDR3: TGTGCCAGCAGCGTAAGGGGGTTTCGGGAGAATGAGCAGTTCTTC. Protein product: CASSVRGFRENEQFF.